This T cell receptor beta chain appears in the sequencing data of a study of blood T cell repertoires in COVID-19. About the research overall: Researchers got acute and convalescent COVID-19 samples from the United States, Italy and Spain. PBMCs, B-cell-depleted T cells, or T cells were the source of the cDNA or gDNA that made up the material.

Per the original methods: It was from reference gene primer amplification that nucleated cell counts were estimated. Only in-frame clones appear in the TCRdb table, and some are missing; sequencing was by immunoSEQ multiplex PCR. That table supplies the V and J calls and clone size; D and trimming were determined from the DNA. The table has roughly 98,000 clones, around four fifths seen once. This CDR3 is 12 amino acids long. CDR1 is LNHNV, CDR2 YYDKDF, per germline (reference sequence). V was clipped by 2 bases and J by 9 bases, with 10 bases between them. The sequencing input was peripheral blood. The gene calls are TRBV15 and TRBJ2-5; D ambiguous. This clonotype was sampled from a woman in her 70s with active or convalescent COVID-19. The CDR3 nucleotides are TGTGCCACCAGCAGACAGAATCTGGCCCAGTACTTC. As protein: CATSRQNLAQYF. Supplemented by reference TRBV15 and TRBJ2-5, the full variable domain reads DAMVIQNPRYQVTQFGKPVTLSCSQTLNHNVMYWYQQKSSQAPKLLFHYYDKDFNNEADTPDNFQSRRPNTSFCFLDIRSPGLGDTAMYLCATSRQNLAQYFGPGTRLLVL.